This paragraph covers one T cell receptor beta chain sequence. This sample was taken from a study of blood T cell repertoires in COVID-19. CDR1 is MGHRA and CDR2 is YSYEKL in the germline V gene. The CDR3 covers 15 residues. With V trimmed by 3 bases and J by 3 bases, 7 bases remained unmatched. The protocol was immunoSEQ multiplex PCR, while the TCRdb copy is restricted to in-frame clones and leaves out a portion. The sample holds about 110,000 clones, about three quarters seen once. The chain combines TRBV4-1 with TRBJ1-2, with 7 bases that match TRBD1. The TCR was taken from a man older than 75 with COVID-19, enrolled during active disease. Sequences were obtained from peripheral blood. The CDR3 sequence is CASSHLYRGDYGYTF. CDR3 DNA: TGCGCCAGCAGCCACTTATACAGGGGCGACTATGGCTACACCTTC.